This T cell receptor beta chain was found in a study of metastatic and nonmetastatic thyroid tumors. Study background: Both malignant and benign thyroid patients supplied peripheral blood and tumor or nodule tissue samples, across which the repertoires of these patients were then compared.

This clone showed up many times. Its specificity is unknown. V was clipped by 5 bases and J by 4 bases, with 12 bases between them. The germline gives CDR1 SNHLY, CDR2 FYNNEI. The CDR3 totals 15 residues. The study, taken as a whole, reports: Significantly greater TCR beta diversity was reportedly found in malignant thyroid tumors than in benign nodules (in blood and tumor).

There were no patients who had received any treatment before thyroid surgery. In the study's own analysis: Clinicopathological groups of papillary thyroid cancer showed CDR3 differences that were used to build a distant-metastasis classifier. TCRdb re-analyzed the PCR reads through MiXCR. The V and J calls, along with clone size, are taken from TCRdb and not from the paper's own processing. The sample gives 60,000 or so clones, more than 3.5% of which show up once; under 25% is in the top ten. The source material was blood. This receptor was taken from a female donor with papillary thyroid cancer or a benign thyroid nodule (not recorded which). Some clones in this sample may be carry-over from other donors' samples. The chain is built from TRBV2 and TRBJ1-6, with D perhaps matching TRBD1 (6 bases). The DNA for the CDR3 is TGTGCCAGCAGTTGGACAGATATGTATAATTCACCCCTCCACTTT. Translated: CASSWTDMYNSPLHF.